What follows are 19 T cell receptor beta chains derived from one specimen sequenced in a study of PD-1 blockade in classical Hodgkin lymphoma. The assay was immunoSEQ multiplex PCR, and TCRdb's table has in-frame clones only and misses some. The sample includes some 96,000 clones, roughly 91% seen only once; the top ten take roughly 2%. Regarding time point: cycle 4 day 1 (C4D1), after more than five weeks of nivolumab. All patients relapsed after autologous stem cell transplantation, and brentuximab vedotin exposure varied. The sample in question was peripheral blood mononuclear cells (PBMCs), obtained before the fourth cycle of nivolumab. The receptors shown here come from a human donor with classical Hodgkin lymphoma.

This clone was counted once. The chain employs TRBV2 and TRBJ2-1; 10 nucleotides match TRBD2. This CDR3 has 15 residues. Germline loops: CDR1 SNHLY, CDR2 FYNNEI. Losses at the gene ends were 7 bases for V and 4 bases for J; bases not matched to a gene: 7. The CDR3 protein is CASKLAGREYNEQFF. The DNA for the CDR3 is TGTGCCAGCAAACTAGCGGGGAGAGAATACAATGAGCAGTTCTTC. Full variable domain (outside the CDR3, taken from reference TRBV2 and TRBJ2-1): EPEVTQTPSHQVTQMGQEVILRCVPISNHLYFYWYRQILGQKVEFLVSFYNNEISEKSEIFDDQFSVERPDGSNFTLKIRSTKLEDSAMYFCASKLAGREYNEQFFGPGTRLTVL.

This chain links TRBV6-1 with TRBJ2-2, with TRBD2 matching over 7 bases. The CDR3 has 14 amino acids. The germline CDR1 and CDR2 sequences are MNHNS and SASEGT. V lost 6 bases and J lost 2; bases outside the gene matches: 3. The CDR3 loop is CASRTSSNTGELFF. The CDR3 DNA reads as TGTGCCAGCAGGACTAGCTCCAACACCGGGGAGCTGTTTTTT.

The J gene is TRBJ1-5, the V gene TRBV7-9; 9 nucleotides match TRBD1. This CDR3 region has 15 residues. Trimming removed 3 bases from V and 6 bases from J; junction bases left unmatched: 6. CDR1 SEHNR and CDR2 FQNEAQ come from the germline V gene (reference sequence). In nucleotides, the CDR3 is TGTGCCAGCAGCTTGGGGACAGGGAGGTCTCAGCCCCAGCATTTT. The encoded protein is CASSLGTGRSQPQHF.

This clone was counted a single time. This chain links TRBV7-9 with TRBJ2-7; no reliable D call. CDR1 and CDR2 (germline): SEHNR, FQNEAQ (reference sequence). The CDR3 runs 14 residues. Trimming took off 0 bases at V and 2 bases at J, with 8 bases between the two ends. In DNA, the CDR3 is TGTGCCAGCAGCTTAGCTACTTTAACCTACGAGCAGTACTTC. Protein sequence: CASSLATLTYEQYF.

V gene TRBV4-2 combines with J gene TRBJ1-5; D not certain. The CDR3 is made up of 14 amino acids. CDR1 LGHNA and CDR2 YNFKEQ come from the germline V gene. The V gene lost 2 bases and the J gene lost 7 bases, with 12 bases spanning the gap. The CDR3 nucleotides are TGTGCCAGCAGCCAATTCTTCGGGAACCAGCCCCAGCATTTT. It encodes CASSQFFGNQPQHF.

The chain recombines TRBV5-1 with TRBJ2-2; the match to TRBD2 covers 7 bases. The CDR3 runs 16 residues. The V segment lost 1 base and the J segment 5 bases; nucleotides outside the gene matches: 8. CDR1 is SGHRS and CDR2 is YFSETQ in the germline V gene. As DNA, the CDR3 is TGCGCCAGCAGCTTGAGGGGCGGGAGCTCTACCGGGGAGCTGTTTTTT. Translation gives CASSLRGGSSTGELFF.

V and J are TRBV27 and TRBJ2-1; weak D call: TRBD1 (5 bases). CDR1 and CDR2 from the germline V gene are MNHEY and SMNVEV (reference sequence). The CDR3 extends over 15 amino acids. V was pared by 7 bases and J by 7 bases, with 20 bases between. The CDR3 DNA is TGTGCCAGCAACTCGAGGCCTAGGGGCTTAAATGAGCAGTTCTTC. Its protein is CASNSRPRGLNEQFF.

The chain has TRBV6-4 and TRBJ2-1; 7 nucleotides line up with TRBD1. Germline values: CDR1 MRHNA, CDR2 SNTAGT. The CDR3 runs to 14 residues. V lost 6 bases to trimming and J lost 6 bases; unmatched junction nucleotides: 8. Written as DNA, the CDR3 is TGTGCCAGCAGAAAATCGACAGGGTTCAATGAGCAGTTCTTC. Translation: CASRKSTGFNEQFF.

The chain links TRBV5-1 to TRBJ2-1; D is unresolved. The germline V gene encodes CDR1 SGHRS and CDR2 YFSETQ. V lost 3 bases to trimming and J lost 6 bases, with 10 bases between them. This CDR3 is built from 13 residues. The CDR3 coding sequence is TGCGCCAGCAGCTCGATTGTAGGCAATGAGCAGTTCTTC. It encodes CASSSIVGNEQFF.

This rearrangement joins TRBV29-1 to TRBJ2-7; D is uncertain. From germline, CDR1 is SQVTM and CDR2 ANQGSEA. Deletions cut 6 bases from V and 2 bases from J, with 5 bases between. The CDR3 is 10 residues long. The CDR3: CSVVTYEQYF. The CDR3 DNA is TGCAGCGTAGTCACCTACGAGCAGTACTTC.

The V and J genes are TRBV18 and TRBJ2-7; TRBD1 aligns across 11 bases. The CDR3 loop spans 14 amino acids. V lost 2 bases, J lost 6 bases, and 3 bases stayed unmatched. CDR1 is KGHSH, CDR2 LQKENI, per germline. This CDR3 is CASSPGTGGLEQYF. CDR3 nucleotides: TGTGCCAGCTCACCAGGGACAGGGGGACTCGAGCAGTACTTC. Using reference TRBV18 and TRBJ2-7 for the parts outside the CDR3, the full variable domain is NAGVMQNPRHLVRRRGQEARLRCSPMKGHSHVYWYRQLPEEGLKFMVYLQKENIIDESGMPKERFSAEFPKEGPSILRIQQVVRGDSAAYFCASSPGTGGLEQYFGPGTRLTVT.

The genes are TRBV27 and TRBJ2-7, with D hard to call. This CDR3 region has 11 residues. Germline-derived CDR1 and CDR2 are MNHEY and SMNVEV (reference sequence). Trimming took 8 bases from V and 0 from J, leaving 5 bases between them. The CDR3 protein is CASASSYEQYF. CDR3 bases: TGTGCCAGCGCAAGCTCCTACGAGCAGTACTTC.

V usage is TRBV7-9 and J usage is TRBJ2-3; 8 bases map to TRBD2. The junction had 5 bases not matched to a gene; V was cut back by 7 bases and J by 5 bases. This CDR3 contains 13 residues. From germline, CDR1 is SEHNR and CDR2 FQNEAQ (reference sequence). CDR3 residues: CASTGTSRDTQYF. The CDR3 DNA follows: TGTGCCAGCACCGGGACTAGTCGAGATACGCAGTATTTT.

The genes are TRBV2 and TRBJ1-5; 7 bases fit TRBD1. J was trimmed by 3 bases and V by 8 bases; bases with no gene match: 4. This CDR3 comprises 13 residues. Germline V gene sequence: CDR1 SNHLY, CDR2 FYNNEI. CDR3 nucleotides: TGTGCCAGCGTGGGACAGTCCAATCAGCCCCAGCATTTT. It encodes CASVGQSNQPQHF.

The genes are TRBV7-9 and TRBJ2-2; perhaps TRBD2 as D (5 bases). This CDR3 comprises 14 residues. Trimming took off 5 bases at V and 1 base at J, with 8 bases between the two ends. Germline CDR1 SEHNR, CDR2 FQNEAQ (reference sequence). CDR3 nucleotide sequence: TGTGCCAGCAGCCCGAGGGAGAACACCGGGGAGCTGTTTTTT. Translated, it gives CASSPRENTGELFF.

As DNA, the CDR3 is TGTGCCAGCAGTCAGGGGTGGGATACGCAGTATTTT. This gives the protein CASSQGWDTQYF. The chain links TRBV11-2 to TRBJ2-3, with D possibly TRBD1 on 6 matching bases. The ends were cut back, 6 bases at V and 6 bases at J, with 10 bases in the middle. CDR1 and CDR2 from the germline V gene are SGHAT and FQNNGV. The CDR3 runs to 12 residues.

The chain combines TRBV29-1 with TRBJ2-2; a weak D match, TRBD2 (6 bases). The length of the CDR3 is 13 residues. The germline CDR1 and CDR2 sequences are SQVTM and ANQGSEA. V was clipped by 7 bases and J by 4 bases, with 13 bases between them. The CDR3 DNA reads as TGCAGCGGGATACTAGCTGGCACCGGGGAGCTGTTTTTT. Encoded protein: CSGILAGTGELFF.

This chain links TRBV27 with TRBJ2-3; 11 positions agree with TRBD2. The trim removed 6 bases at V and 0 bases at J, leaving 8 bases unmatched. The germline gives CDR1 MNHEY, CDR2 SMNVEV (reference sequence). This CDR3 has 17 amino acids. CDR3 loop: CASRPLAGASSTDTQYF. The DNA for the CDR3 is TGTGCCAGCAGGCCACTAGCGGGAGCTTCTAGCACAGATACGCAGTATTTT.

The J gene is TRBJ2-3, the V gene TRBV27, with a weak D call TRBD2 (5 bases). The germline V and J ends were trimmed by 3 bases and 1 base, with 11 bases remaining between them. CDR3 length equals 15 residues. CDR1 MNHEY and CDR2 SMNVEV come from the germline V gene (reference sequence). The CDR3 sequence is CASSFGGRGTDTQYF. CDR3 sequence (DNA): TGTGCCAGCAGTTTCGGAGGTCGGGGCACAGATACGCAGTATTTT.